Listed below are T cell receptor beta chains from one sample, sequenced in a study of blood T cell repertoires in COVID-19. Produced via immunoSEQ multiplex PCR; TCRdb's table is partial and in-frame only. The sample shows 150,000 or so clones, more than 85% of them seen only once. The sample was PBMCs or T cells enriched from blood (not recorded which). The receptor source for this set is a human donor with acute COVID-19. The donor label of this sample is uncertain. CDR3s include the opening cysteine and the closing phenylalanine or tryptophan. Each record gives: D gene, clone size, V gene, J gene, CDR3 protein, CDR3 DNA. A D gene is named only where the DNA matches it firmly. Some rows have no size entry. The others give once, few or many, or a class for an expanded clone.

d_gene: -
abundance: -
v_gene: TRBV2
j_gene: TRBJ2-1
CDR3aa: CASGGLLLLEQFF
CDR3nt: TGTGCCAGCGGGGGCCTACTACTCCTAGAGCAGTTCTTC

d_gene: -
abundance: -
v_gene: TRBV29-1
j_gene: TRBJ2-7
CDR3aa: CSVEGGGSYEQYF
CDR3nt: TGCAGCGTTGAAGGCGGCGGCTCCTACGAGCAGTACTTC

d_gene: -
abundance: -
v_gene: TRBV27
j_gene: TRBJ1-6
CDR3aa: CASSLVAQGNSPLHF
CDR3nt: TGTGCCAGCAGTTTAGTCGCGCAGGGTAATTCACCCCTCCACTTT

d_gene: -
abundance: -
v_gene: TRBV4-1
j_gene: TRBJ1-2
CDR3aa: CASSQDHGSYGEGYTF
CDR3nt: TGCGCCAGCAGCCAAGATCACGGCTCGTATGGAGAGGGCTACACCTTC

d_gene: -
abundance: -
v_gene: TRBV5-6
j_gene: TRBJ2-7
CDR3aa: CASNDSDSPEQYF
CDR3nt: TGTGCCAGCAACGATTCGGACAGTCCCGAGCAGTACTTC

d_gene: -
abundance: -
v_gene: TRBV6-1
j_gene: TRBJ2-7
CDR3aa: CASSEEEGASYEQYF
CDR3nt: TGTGCCAGCAGTGAAGAGGAGGGGGCGAGCTACGAGCAGTACTTC

d_gene: -
abundance: -
v_gene: TRBV10-3
j_gene: TRBJ1-2
CDR3aa: CAIATGRGYGYTF
CDR3nt: TGTGCCATCGCGACAGGCCGGGGCTATGGCTACACCTTC

d_gene: -
abundance: -
v_gene: TRBV7-9
j_gene: TRBJ2-5
CDR3aa: CASSLLRAETQYF
CDR3nt: TGTGCCAGCAGCCTATTAAGAGCAGAGACCCAGTACTTC

d_gene: -
abundance: -
v_gene: TRBV15
j_gene: TRBJ1-1
CDR3aa: CATSRDSGGLTEAFF
CDR3nt: TGTGCCACCAGCAGAGACAGCGGAGGACTCACTGAAGCTTTCTTT

d_gene: -
abundance: -
v_gene: TRBV11-2
j_gene: TRBJ1-1
CDR3aa: CASSIRGELFAFF
CDR3nt: TGTGCCAGCAGCATTCGGGGAGAATTATTCGCTTTCTTT

d_gene: -
abundance: -
v_gene: TRBV6-5
j_gene: TRBJ1-2
CDR3aa: CASSDSNYGYTF
CDR3nt: TGTGCCAGCAGCGACAGTAACTATGGCTACACCTTC

d_gene: -
abundance: -
v_gene: TRBV12-5
j_gene: TRBJ1-1
CDR3aa: CASGAPVSRTEAFF
CDR3nt: TGTGCTAGTGGCGCTCCTGTCTCGCGGACTGAAGCTTTCTTT

d_gene: -
abundance: -
v_gene: TRBV2
j_gene: TRBJ1-2
CDR3aa: CASSEGRQPDYGYTF
CDR3nt: TGTGCCAGCAGTGAAGGGAGGCAGCCAGACTATGGCTACACCTTC

d_gene: TRBD2
abundance: -
v_gene: TRBV14
j_gene: TRBJ2-1
CDR3aa: CASSPLTRGGLNEQFF
CDR3nt: TGTGCCAGCAGCCCATTAACCCGGGGGGGGTTGAATGAGCAGTTCTTC

d_gene: TRBD1
abundance: -
v_gene: TRBV4-1
j_gene: TRBJ1-1
CDR3aa: CASSQDGGRGKTEAFF
CDR3nt: TGCGCCAGCAGCCAAGATGGGGGCAGGGGGAAAACTGAAGCTTTCTTT

d_gene: TRBD1
abundance: -
v_gene: TRBV10-3
j_gene: TRBJ1-4
CDR3aa: CAISPGTANEKLFF
CDR3nt: TGTGCCATCAGCCCCGGGACAGCGAATGAAAAACTGTTTTTT

d_gene: -
abundance: few
v_gene: TRBV3-1/TRBV3-2
j_gene: TRBJ2-1
CDR3aa: CASSPAVGGIFNEQFF
CDR3nt: TGTGCCAGCAGCCCCGCGGTCGGGGGTATTTTCAATGAGCAGTTCTTC

d_gene: TRBD2
abundance: -
v_gene: TRBV7-2
j_gene: TRBJ2-3
CDR3aa: CASTDRLAGPTGTQYF
CDR3nt: TGTGCCAGCACCGATCGACTAGCGGGGCCCACGGGGACGCAGTATTTT

d_gene: -
abundance: few
v_gene: TRBV5-6
j_gene: TRBJ2-3
CDR3aa: CASSPQDRYTDTQYF
CDR3nt: TGTGCCAGCAGCCCGCAGGACAGATACACAGATACGCAGTATTTT

d_gene: -
abundance: -
v_gene: TRBV10-3
j_gene: TRBJ1-2
CDR3aa: CAISDRRLNYGYTF
CDR3nt: TGTGCCATCAGTGACAGAAGACTTAACTATGGCTACACCTTC

d_gene: TRBD1
abundance: -
v_gene: TRBV9
j_gene: TRBJ1-3
CDR3aa: CASSEGLQGGYSGNTIYF
CDR3nt: TGTGCCAGCAGCGAGGGGCTACAGGGGGGCTACTCTGGAAACACCATATATTTT

d_gene: -
abundance: -
v_gene: TRBV19
j_gene: TRBJ2-6
CDR3aa: CASSIGIPGSGANVLTF
CDR3nt: TGTGCCAGTAGTATAGGAATCCCCGGGTCTGGGGCCAACGTCCTGACTTTC

d_gene: -
abundance: few
v_gene: TRBV14
j_gene: TRBJ1-1
CDR3aa: CASSQQVGLEAFF
CDR3nt: TGTGCCAGCAGCCAGCAGGTGGGCCTTGAAGCTTTCTTT

d_gene: -
abundance: -
v_gene: TRBV24-1
j_gene: TRBJ2-1
CDR3aa: CATSDPTRLGNEQFF
CDR3nt: TGTGCCACCAGTGATCCAACGAGGTTAGGCAATGAGCAGTTCTTC

d_gene: -
abundance: -
v_gene: TRBV7-6
j_gene: TRBJ1-1
CDR3aa: CASSADRNTEAFF
CDR3nt: TGTGCCAGCAGCGCCGACAGGAACACTGAAGCTTTCTTT

d_gene: -
abundance: -
v_gene: TRBV5-1
j_gene: TRBJ2-1
CDR3aa: CASSLSSSEQFF
CDR3nt: TGCGCCAGCAGCTTGTCGTCGAGTGAGCAGTTCTTC

d_gene: TRBD1
abundance: -
v_gene: TRBV3-1/TRBV3-2
j_gene: TRBJ1-2
CDR3aa: CASSLTGIPYGYTF
CDR3nt: TGTGCCAGCAGCCTGACAGGGATCCCCTATGGCTACACCTTC

d_gene: -
abundance: -
v_gene: TRBV30
j_gene: TRBJ1-6
CDR3aa: CAWSLKQGSPLHF
CDR3nt: TGTGCCTGGAGTCTAAAACAGGGCTCACCCCTCCACTTT

d_gene: -
abundance: -
v_gene: TRBV7-8
j_gene: TRBJ2-3
CDR3aa: CASSRDSLTDTQYF
CDR3nt: TGTGCCAGCAGCCGAGACAGCCTTACAGATACGCAGTATTTT

d_gene: -
abundance: -
v_gene: TRBV27
j_gene: TRBJ2-6
CDR3aa: CASSFVQGHGANVLTF
CDR3nt: TGTGCCAGCAGTTTTGTCCAGGGCCATGGGGCCAACGTCCTGACTTTC

d_gene: -
abundance: few
v_gene: TRBV19
j_gene: TRBJ1-2
CDR3aa: CASSRFLPQGRDYGYTF
CDR3nt: TGTGCCAGTAGTCGCTTCCTCCCACAGGGAAGGGACTATGGCTACACCTTC

d_gene: TRBD1
abundance: -
v_gene: TRBV10-3
j_gene: TRBJ2-1
CDR3aa: CAISESPGQGYEQFF
CDR3nt: TGTGCCATCAGTGAATCCCCGGGACAGGGGTATGAGCAGTTCTTC

d_gene: TRBD2
abundance: -
v_gene: TRBV19
j_gene: TRBJ2-6
CDR3aa: CASSIASGGSGANVLTF
CDR3nt: TGTGCCAGTAGTATCGCTAGCGGGGGCTCTGGGGCCAACGTCCTGACTTTC

d_gene: -
abundance: -
v_gene: TRBV7-6
j_gene: TRBJ1-1
CDR3aa: CASSKTPLNTEAFF
CDR3nt: TGTGCCAGCAGTAAGACTCCACTGAACACTGAAGCTTTCTTT

d_gene: TRBD1
abundance: -
v_gene: TRBV4-3
j_gene: TRBJ2-2
CDR3aa: CASSQDRQGAVGELFF
CDR3nt: TGCGCCAGCAGCCAAGATCGACAGGGGGCGGTCGGGGAGCTGTTTTTT

d_gene: TRBD1
abundance: -
v_gene: TRBV5-5
j_gene: TRBJ1-5
CDR3aa: CASSPGQVNQPQHF
CDR3nt: TGTGCCAGCAGCCCCGGACAGGTGAATCAGCCCCAGCATTTT

d_gene: -
abundance: -
v_gene: TRBV18
j_gene: TRBJ1-1
CDR3aa: CASSTYRDAAFF
CDR3nt: TGTGCCAGCTCAACGTACAGGGATGCAGCTTTCTTT

d_gene: -
abundance: -
v_gene: TRBV5-4
j_gene: TRBJ1-1
CDR3aa: CASSSRDRLGAFF
CDR3nt: TGTGCCAGCAGCTCCCGGGATCGGTTAGGAGCTTTCTTT

d_gene: -
abundance: -
v_gene: TRBV30
j_gene: TRBJ1-3
CDR3aa: CAWISQKANTIYF
CDR3nt: TGTGCCTGGATCTCACAGAAGGCAAACACCATATATTTT

d_gene: TRBD1
abundance: -
v_gene: TRBV24-1
j_gene: TRBJ1-2
CDR3aa: CATGGQGANYGYTF
CDR3nt: TGTGCCACCGGGGGACAGGGGGCTAACTATGGCTACACCTTC

d_gene: -
abundance: -
v_gene: TRBV5-8
j_gene: TRBJ1-1
CDR3aa: CASSLYGGSKNTEAFF
CDR3nt: TGTGCCAGCAGCTTATATGGCGGGTCTAAGAACACTGAAGCTTTCTTT